Sequencing of this TCR beta chain was carried out in a study of blood T cell repertoires in COVID-19. At the level of the study: The samples span acute and convalescent COVID-19 from the United States, Italy and Spain. From T cells, B-cell-depleted T cells, or PBMCs came the material, which was cDNA or gDNA.

Per the authors' pipeline: Amplifying reference gene primers gave estimates of nucleated cell counts. The table came from immunoSEQ multiplex PCR; TCRdb's copy has only in-frame clones and leaves some out. The V and J calls and the clone size are those of that table, but D and trimming were determined from the DNA. The table lists some 200,000 clones, 85% to 90% of them singletons. The CDR3 length is 18 residues. Germline trimming cut 4 bases from V and 3 bases from J; bases unmatched to any gene: 18. CDR1 is LGHDT and CDR2 is YNNKEL in the germline V gene (reference sequence). Patients in Seattle were enrolled during active infection, then followed longitudinally.

This clonotype originated in a woman aged 55-70 years with COVID-19, enrolled during active disease. The sequencing input was peripheral blood. The chain joins TRBV3-1 (or the pseudogene TRBV3-2) to TRBJ2-7; 7 nucleotides align to TRBD1. Here the CDR3 reads CASSPLLGQCNRGYEQYF. CDR3 in DNA: TGTGCCAGCAGCCCCCTGCTGGGACAGTGCAACAGAGGCTACGAGCAGTACTTC.